A single sample is the source of the 28 T cell receptor beta chains below, sequenced in a study of post-analysis software for immune sequencing data. Regarding the study as a whole: In patients, about 5 TRBV segments were more frequent than in controls, with TRBV5-6, TRBV5-1 and TRBV20-1 among them.

Unique molecular identifiers were present in the TCR beta cDNA libraries. One entry per CDR3 protein results from TCRdb running MiXCR on the PCR reads. The data show about 800,000 distinct CDR3 sequences, 25% to 30% seen once. Antigen specificity for these receptors is unknown. The sample was blood. The receptors were sampled from a girl aged 5-17 years with multiple sclerosis.

This clonotype occurred many times. The chain carries TRBV29-1 and TRBJ2-5; no definite D call. V dropped 7 bases and J dropped 4 bases, with 4 bases sitting between them. There are 9 residues in the CDR3. Germline V lookup: CDR1 SQVTM, CDR2 ANQGSEA. CDR3 coding DNA: TGCAGCGCTGGAGAGACCCAGTACTTC. As protein: CSAGETQYF.

The rearrangement uses TRBV6-1 and TRBJ1-1, with 11 bases fitting TRBD1. V shed 3 bases, J shed 4 bases, and the junction held 4 bases outside the gene matches. Germline-derived CDR1 and CDR2 are MNHNS and SASEGT. CDR3 length: 15 amino acids. CDR3 protein: CASSEYGQGATEAFF. CDR3 in DNA: TGTGCCAGCAGTGAGTACGGACAGGGGGCCACTGAAGCTTTCTTT.

The chain is built from TRBV7-2 and TRBJ1-4; no reliable D call. The CDR3 has 14 amino acids. The germline V gene has CDR1 SGHTA and CDR2 FQGNSA. Trimming shortened V by 2 bases and J by 4 bases, and 8 bases separated the two germline ends. The CDR3: CASSLRRDNEKLFF. In DNA form, the CDR3 reads TGTGCCAGCAGCTTACGGCGCGATAATGAAAAACTGTTTTTT.

This clonotype has a handful of counts. The V and J genes are TRBV9 and TRBJ1-1; D remains unclear. The V gene lost 1 base and the J gene lost 5 bases, with 12 bases spanning the gap. Germline V gives CDR1 SGDLS, CDR2 YYNGEE. This CDR3 spans 14 amino acids. CDR3 loop: CASSVSGEVTEAFF. DNA of the CDR3: TGTGCCAGCAGCGTAAGCGGGGAGGTGACTGAAGCTTTCTTT.

V is TRBV7-9 and J is TRBJ2-5, with 10 bases fitting TRBD2. Trimming removed 8 bases from V and 5 bases from J; junction bases left unmatched: 11. The CDR3 loop spans 15 amino acids. Germline-derived CDR1 and CDR2 are SEHNR and FQNEAQ (reference sequence). The CDR3 nucleotides read TGTGCCAGCCTTTGGAGCGGGAGGGCCGAGGAGACCCAGTACTTC. Encoded protein: CASLWSGRAEETQYF.

In this sample, this clonotype turned up a few times. The V gene is TRBV6-1, the J gene TRBJ2-1; D remains ambiguous. The CDR3 is 17 amino acids. The V and J ends lost 2 bases and 4 bases respectively, with 18 bases between them. Per germline, CDR1 MNHNS and CDR2 SASEGT. The CDR3 here is CASSEIGIPVKYNEQFF. The CDR3 DNA follows: TGTGCCAGCAGTGAAATTGGCATCCCGGTAAAATACAATGAGCAGTTCTTC.

There are many counts of this clonotype. The rearrangement uses TRBV4-3 and TRBJ2-2; D unclear. V was shortened by 0 bases and J by 1 base, with 6 bases between the two germline ends. CDR3 length: 15 amino acids. The germline gives CDR1 LGHNA, CDR2 YSLEER. The CDR3 is CASSQDPGNTGELFF. In nucleotides, the CDR3 is TGCGCCAGCAGCCAAGATCCAGGGAACACCGGGGAGCTGTTTTTT.

The V call is TRBV6-1, the J call TRBJ2-1; D call uncertain. Germline CDR1 reads MNHNS; CDR2 reads SASEGT. The germline V and J ends were trimmed by 0 bases and 1 base, with 4 bases remaining between them. The CDR3 has 14 residues. The CDR3 spells CASSEAESYNEQFF. CDR3 bases: TGTGCCAGCAGTGAAGCGGAGTCCTACAATGAGCAGTTCTTC.

This chain joins TRBV10-3 and TRBJ2-7; tentative D call: TRBD1 (6 bases). Trimming removed 0 bases at V and 1 base at J, with 16 bases between. This CDR3 has 17 residues. CDR1 and CDR2 (germline): ENHRY, SYGVKD. CDR3 DNA: TGTGCCATCAGTGAGTCGGTGAACAGGGTGGTGTCCTACGAGCAGTACTTC. Residues: CAISESVNRVVSYEQYF.

This chain links TRBV29-1 with TRBJ2-1, with TRBD1 identical over 7 bases. The J segment lost 2 bases and the V segment lost 4 bases, leaving 8 bases of the junction unmatched. CDR1 is SQVTM and CDR2 is ANQGSEA in the germline V gene. The CDR3 is made up of 15 amino acids. This CDR3 reads CSVVGAGTAYNEQFF. In DNA, the CDR3 is TGCAGCGTTGTAGGAGCCGGGACAGCCTACAATGAGCAGTTCTTC.

This clonotype was detected a few times. The rearrangement joins TRBV4-3 to TRBJ1-2; D is unresolved. With 4 bases removed from V and 3 bases from J, the gap between germline ends came to 15 bases. This CDR3 contains 15 residues. Germline CDR1 reads LGHNA; CDR2 reads YSLEER. This chain's CDR3 is CASSPGVGPHYGYTF. CDR3 nucleotide sequence: TGCGCCAGCAGCCCCGGGGTAGGGCCCCACTATGGCTACACCTTC.

The table lists this clonotype with a few counts. This chain connects TRBV7-6 to TRBJ1-3; no clear D gene. The CDR3 has 13 residues. Trimming left V 0 bases short and J 4 bases short, with 4 bases between. Germline assignment: CDR1 SGHVS and CDR2 FNYEAQ. CDR3 in amino acids: CASSLAPGNTIYF. As DNA, the CDR3 is TGTGCCAGCAGCTTAGCACCGGGAAACACCATATATTTT.

CDR3 amino acids: CAISGRDRVEDDYTF. DNA for the CDR3: TGTGCCATCAGTGGACGAGACAGGGTGGAGGATGACTACACCTTC. V gene TRBV10-3 combines with J gene TRBJ1-2, with 7 bases that match TRBD1. V dropped 4 bases and J dropped 10; count of bases not matched to a gene: 15. Germline CDR1 reads ENHRY; CDR2 reads SYGVKD. The CDR3 loop spans 15 amino acids.

This clonotype appeared a few times. The chain combines TRBV29-1 with TRBJ1-5; the match to TRBD1 covers 8 bases. The CDR3 runs to 14 residues. The V gene end was trimmed by 4 bases and the J gene end by 1 base; junction bases not matched to a gene: 3. Germline V gene data show CDR1 as SQVTM and CDR2 as ANQGSEA. Here the CDR3 reads CSVGRTGSNQPQHF. DNA of the CDR3: TGCAGCGTTGGACGGACAGGGAGCAATCAGCCCCAGCATTTT.

The CDR3 nucleotides read TGCAGTGCCACAGAAGATAGCAATCAGCCCCAGCATTTT. Translated: CSATEDSNQPQHF. The V gene is TRBV20-1, the J gene TRBJ1-5; D call uncertain. The CDR3 length is 13 residues. From germline, CDR1 is DFQATT and CDR2 SNEGSKA (reference sequence). V lost 6 bases and J 0 bases, leaving 9 bases between the germline ends.

This clonotype was seen a handful of times. The chain joins TRBV12-3 or TRBV12-4 to TRBJ2-5; 10 nucleotides match TRBD1. The CDR3 is 15 residues long. J gave up 2 bases and V 8 bases, and 8 bases lay outside the gene matches. DNA for the CDR3: TGTGCCAGCTCCCGGGACAGGGGTGGACAAGAGACCCAGTACTTC. Protein sequence: CASSRDRGGQETQYF.

This chain connects TRBV6-6 to TRBJ1-2; a weak D match, TRBD1 (5 bases). This CDR3 is built from 16 residues. V lost 0 bases and J 4 bases, leaving 15 bases between the germline ends. Germline V gene data show CDR1 as MNHNY and CDR2 as SVGAGI (reference sequence). CDR3 DNA: TGTGCCAGCAGTTACTCGAGCAGGGATGTTCTCTATGGCTACACCTTC. Its protein product is CASSYSSRDVLYGYTF.

This chain links TRBV7-2 with TRBJ2-3; 8 bases are a match to TRBD2. Germline V lookup: CDR1 SGHTA, CDR2 FQGNSA. The CDR3 runs to 15 residues. The trim removed 3 bases at V and 7 bases at J, leaving 9 bases unmatched. The CDR3 reads CASSLSGGALNTQYF. Written as DNA, the CDR3 is TGTGCCAGCAGCTTGAGCGGGGGAGCCCTAAATACGCAGTATTTT.

In this sample, this clonotype turned up a few times. The J gene is TRBJ2-3, the V gene TRBV20-1; possibly TRBD1 or TRBD2 for D (5 bases each). V lost 3 bases and J 6 bases, leaving 16 bases between the germline ends. This CDR3 is built from 14 residues. Germline CDR1 reads DFQATT; CDR2 reads SNEGSKA (reference sequence). CDR3 nucleotides: TGCAGTGCTAGGGGGGACCCTTCCCGGGATACGCAGTATTTT. Translated, it gives CSARGDPSRDTQYF.

The chain carries TRBV20-1 and TRBJ2-1; 13 bases map to TRBD2. This CDR3 is 15 amino acids long. The junction had 2 bases not matched to a gene; V was cut back by 0 bases and J by 6 bases. Germline CDR1 DFQATT, CDR2 SNEGSKA (reference sequence). CDR3 nucleotides: TGCAGTGCTAGAGATAGGACTAGCGGGAGCAATGAGCAGTTCTTC. As protein: CSARDRTSGSNEQFF.

The J gene is TRBJ1-1, the V gene TRBV12-3 or TRBV12-4; D unresolved. The CDR3 has 13 amino acids. V gave up 6 bases and J gave up 1 base, with 9 bases separating them. CDR3 nucleotides: TGTGCCAGCAGCTTGTTTCGGAACACTGAAGCTTTCTTT. Its translation is CASSLFRNTEAFF.

The V call is TRBV7-8, the J call TRBJ2-1; TRBD2 matches 11 bases. CDR1 and CDR2 from the germline V gene are SGHVS and FQNEAQ. The CDR3 totals 17 residues. V shed 3 bases and J 8 bases; nucleotides not matched to a gene: 12. CDR3 coding DNA: TGTGCCAGCAGCTTCACGATTAGACTAGCGGGACTCGATGAGCAGTTCTTC. It translates to CASSFTIRLAGLDEQFF.

This clonotype was seen more than once but under ten times. This chain links TRBV27 with TRBJ1-2; 8 bases fit TRBD1. V lost 2 bases and J lost 6; bases outside the gene matches: 11. Germline lookup yields CDR1 MNHEY and CDR2 SMNVEV (reference sequence). This CDR3 has 16 residues. For the CDR3, the DNA is TGTGCCAGCAGTTTAATGGGGGGCAGGGGGCACAATGGCTACACCTTC. Amino acids: CASSLMGGRGHNGYTF.

Worth noting for this clonotype: A much larger clone lies one base from this, so it may be a read error. The V call is TRBV20-1, the J call TRBJ2-1, with a tentative D call TRBD2 (5 bases). Germline lookup yields CDR1 DFQATT and CDR2 SNEGSKA (reference sequence). This CDR3 comprises 14 residues. The DNA for the CDR3 is TGCAGTGCCCAGCGAGGGAGCTCCTACAATAAGCAGTTCTTC. It translates to CSAQRGSSYNKQFF.

A note on this clonotype: At one of its ends the junction is not consistent with the germline gene, which may arise from a read error. J is TRBJ2-5 and V is TRBV5-1; a weak D match, TRBD2 (6 bases). Germline lookup yields CDR1 SGHRS and CDR2 YFSETQ. The CDR3 sequence is 18 residues long. The DNA of the CDR3 is TGCGCCAGCAGCTTGGCCCAAAACGGGGCAGGGACTCAAGAGACCCAGGACTTC. Translation gives CASSLAQNGAGTQETQDF.

CDR3 sequence (DNA): TGTGCCAGCAGCTTAGAGGTCGGGGAAAAACTGTTTTTT. Translated: CASSLEVGEKLFF. The rearrangement uses TRBV7-9 and TRBJ1-4; D uncertain. Germline V CDR1 and CDR2: SEHNR, FQNEAQ (reference sequence). This CDR3 is built from 13 residues. Between the trimmed V and J ends, which lost 1 base and 8 bases, there was a span of 8 bases.

This clonotype occurred a few times. V gene TRBV6-6 combines with J gene TRBJ2-1; perhaps TRBD2 as D (5 bases). Per germline, CDR1 MNHNY and CDR2 SVGAGI (reference sequence). Trimming pared 8 bases from V and 4 bases from J, leaving 15 bases between. The CDR3 loop spans 14 amino acids. The CDR3 sequence is CASPPRAEYNEQFF. CDR3 nucleotides: TGTGCCAGCCCCCCCCGAGCGGAATACAATGAGCAGTTCTTC.

This clonotype has at least ten counts. This sequence joins TRBV27 and TRBJ1-2; tentative D call: TRBD1 (5 bases). The length of the CDR3 is 14 residues. In germline, CDR1 is MNHEY, CDR2 SMNVEV (reference sequence). Trimming took off 2 bases at V and 4 bases at J, with 11 bases between the two ends. The CDR3 bases are TGTGCCAGCAGTTTAGGTGTGGGGCGCTATGGCTACACCTTC. Its protein is CASSLGVGRYGYTF.